This T cell receptor beta chain was captured by sequencing in a study of beta chain features in type 1 diabetes. General study points: More deletions and fewer insertions at VDJ junctions were found in patients with type 1 diabetes. Type 1 diabetes patients had moderately but significantly shorter TCRB CDR3s in all four CD4+ subsets.

The entirety of the isolated RNA underwent reverse transcription, so expressed TCRB transcripts were sequenced. Assay: immunoSEQ multiplex PCR; the TCRdb copy retains only in-frame clones and omits some. Altogether about 650,000 clones are present, 9.5% to 15% being singletons, with the ten largest covering 0.095% to 0.15%. Every donor had blood drawn once into heparin, roughly 110 mL on average. As to this clone: The antigen is not known.

This CDR3 contains 15 residues. Unmatched junction bases numbered 3, after V lost 0 bases and J lost 9 bases. Looked up from germline, CDR1 is ENHRY and CDR2 is SYGVKD. The chain uses TRBV10-3 and TRBJ1-6, with 9 bases that match TRBD1. This clonotype was obtained from a man aged 25-45 years with type 1 diabetes. The sample taken for sequencing was naive CD4+ T cells from blood. DNA for the CDR3: TGTGCCATCAGTGAGTCAACAGGGGGCCTTTCACCCCTCCACTTT. This encodes CAISESTGGLSPLHF.